The 21 T cell receptor beta chains presented below share a single source sample, sequenced in a study of T cells in Graves' hyperthyroidism and ophthalmopathy. RNA transcripts gave rise to amplified TCR beta CDR3 regions. First-round RT-PCR targeting the TCR CDR3 was performed with the HTBI primer set. TCRdb ran MiXCR on the multiplex PCR reads and lists one entry per CDR3 protein. The sample consists of about 700,000 distinct CDR3 sequences, approximately 42% of them appearing once. The sequenced material came from peripheral blood or thyroid tissue (not recorded which). All receptors come from an adult man with Graves' disease, either hyperthyroidism or ophthalmopathy (not recorded which).

Concerning this clonotype itself: A read error likely explains this, since a far larger clone differs by one base. This chain links TRBV20-1 with TRBJ2-5; D possibly uses TRBD1 or TRBD2 (5 bases each). Between the trimmed V and J ends, which lost 3 bases and 1 base, there was a span of 6 bases. The CDR3 contains 12 residues. Germline V gives CDR1 DFQATT, CDR2 SNEGSKA (reference sequence). The CDR3 DNA is TGCAGTGCTAGCGGGGCCCAAGAGACCCAGTACTTC. Its translation: CSASGAQETQYF.

This clonotype turned up a few times. The chain carries TRBV6-5 and TRBJ1-2, with D hard to call. V lost 0 bases, J lost 4 bases, and 9 bases lay in between. There are 14 residues in the CDR3. Germline CDR1 reads MNHEY; CDR2 reads SVGAGI. CDR3 in amino acids: CASSYSPGRYGYTF. The CDR3 bases are TGTGCCAGCAGTTACTCGCCGGGCCGCTATGGCTACACCTTC.

This clonotype was recorded once. The CDR3 reads CSAKPTLYEQFF. The CDR3 DNA reads as TGCAGTGCTAAGCCAACCCTGTATGAGCAGTTCTTC. This chain joins TRBV20-1 and TRBJ2-1; D remains unclear. The CDR3 is 12 residues long. V was cut by 4 bases and J by 8 bases, with 12 bases left in between. Looked up from germline, CDR1 is DFQATT and CDR2 is SNEGSKA (reference sequence).

This clonotype was seen ten or more times. The V gene is TRBV7-9, the J gene TRBJ2-5; D tentatively reads TRBD1 or TRBD2 (5 bases each). Germline CDR1 is SEHNR and CDR2 is FQNEAQ (reference sequence). Trimming pared 6 bases from V and 4 bases from J, leaving 15 bases between. The CDR3 consists of 14 residues. CDR3 protein: CASRSPGSGETQYF. DNA for the CDR3: TGTGCCAGCAGATCCCCAGGGAGCGGAGAGACCCAGTACTTC.

This clonotype occurred many times. The genes are TRBV7-8 and TRBJ1-5; 7 nucleotides align to TRBD1. The CDR3 has 15 residues. Germline V gives CDR1 SGHVS, CDR2 FQNEAQ. J lost 6 bases, V lost 5 bases, and 10 bases had no gene match. CDR3 coding DNA: TGTGCCAGCAGCCTCACAGGGCAGGGGGTTCAGCCCCAGCATTTT. It is translated as CASSLTGQGVQPQHF.

This chain uses TRBV10-3 with TRBJ2-7; D possibly matches TRBD1 or TRBD2 (6 bases each). V lost 7 bases, J lost 2 bases, and 18 bases lay in between. Germline loops: CDR1 ENHRY, CDR2 SYGVKD. The CDR3 covers 15 residues. The chain's CDR3 is CAIKGGEGLPYEQYF. The CDR3 DNA reads as TGTGCCATCAAGGGGGGCGAGGGGCTTCCCTACGAGCAGTACTTC.

This clonotype has at least ten counts. The gene calls are TRBV7-8 and TRBJ1-4; D uncertain. The CDR3 covers 13 residues. Deletions cut 1 base from V and 4 bases from J, with 4 bases between. In germline, CDR1 is SGHVS, CDR2 FQNEAQ. The DNA of the CDR3 is TGTGCCAGCAGCTTAGAATTTAATGAAAAACTGTTTTTT. The encoded protein is CASSLEFNEKLFF.

This clonotype has more than one count but fewer than ten. This chain uses TRBV6-5 with TRBJ2-7; D unresolved. Germline CDR1 and CDR2: MNHEY and SVGAGI. The V gene lost 7 bases and the J gene lost 3 bases, with 19 bases spanning the gap. This CDR3 is built from 15 residues. The CDR3 spells CASKTSRATFYEQYF. The CDR3 DNA is TGTGCCAGCAAGACATCTCGGGCGACATTCTACGAGCAGTACTTC.

J is TRBJ1-5 and V is TRBV9, with D possibly TRBD1 on 6 matching bases. Germline CDR1 and CDR2: SGDLS and YYNGEE. This CDR3 is built from 14 residues. The V gene lost 4 bases and the J gene lost 3 bases, with 11 bases spanning the gap. Here the CDR3 reads CASSRGGVNQPQHF. The DNA of the CDR3 is TGTGCCAGCAGCCGAGGGGGGGTCAATCAGCCCCAGCATTTT. Together with reference TRBV9 and TRBJ1-5, the CDR3 gives the full variable domain: DSGVTQTPKHLITATGQRVTLRCSPRSGDLSVYWYQQSLDQGLQFLIQYYNGEERAKGNILERFSAQQFPDLHSELNLSSLELGDSALYFCASSRGGVNQPQHFGDGTRLSIL.

Of note for this clonotype: A much more abundant neighbour one base away suggests this may be a read error. This CDR3 is CATSRAGPAGNTIHF. CDR3 nucleotide sequence: TGTGCCACCAGCAGAGCGGGGCCAGCTGGAAACACCATACATTTT. The genes are TRBV15 and TRBJ1-3; possible D gene TRBD1, 5 bases. CDR1 and CDR2 (germline): LNHNV, YYDKDF (reference sequence). This CDR3 spans 15 amino acids.

The V call is TRBV7-9, the J call TRBJ2-7; D might be TRBD2 (6 bases). CDR1 SEHNR and CDR2 FQNEAQ come from the germline V gene (reference sequence). V lost 2 bases and J 4 bases, leaving 15 bases between the germline ends. The length of the CDR3 is 15 residues. The CDR3 DNA is TGTGCCAGCAGCTTACCGGGGGACCCCGGATACGAGCAGTACTTC. Protein sequence: CASSLPGDPGYEQYF.

A word on this clonotype: A read error may produce the germline difference seen at one junction end. V usage is TRBV7-4 and J usage is TRBJ1-1, with unresolved D. From germline, CDR1 is SGHVT and CDR2 SQSDAQ. The length of the CDR3 is 16 residues. The CDR3, as DNA: TGCGCGAGCAGCCAAGTTGACATCCGCATGAACACTGAAGCTTTCTTT. As protein: CASSQVDIRMNTEAFF. The entire variable domain, with the rest obtained from reference TRBV7-4 and TRBJ1-1, is as follows: GAGVSQSPRYKVAKRGRDVALRCDSISGHVTLYWYRQTLGQGSEVLTYSQSDAQRDKSGRPSGRFSAERPERSVSTLKIQRTEQGDSAVYLCASSQVDIRMNTEAFFGQGTRLTVV.

The V call is TRBV2, the J call TRBJ2-5, with TRBD1 as a possible D gene (6 bases). This CDR3 comprises 13 residues. Trimming took off 8 bases at V and 5 bases at J, with 15 bases between the two ends. Looked up from germline, CDR1 is SNHLY and CDR2 is FYNNEI. The CDR3 DNA reads as TGTGCCAGCGAGCCAACAGGGACCGAGACCCAGTACTTC. Its translation is CASEPTGTETQYF.

This clonotype has more than one count but fewer than ten. The chain combines TRBV2 with TRBJ2-2, with 10 nucleotides matching TRBD2. V lost 4 bases and J lost 4; bases outside the gene matches: 9. This CDR3 contains 17 residues. Per germline, CDR1 SNHLY and CDR2 FYNNEI. The CDR3: CASSGTSGLRSTGELFF. In DNA, the CDR3 is TGTGCCAGCAGTGGGACTAGCGGCCTTAGGAGCACCGGGGAGCTGTTTTTT.

This clonotype was found a few times. The V gene is TRBV7-9, the J gene TRBJ1-6; a weak D match, TRBD1 (5 bases). V lost 0 bases, J lost 7 bases, and 19 bases lay in between. The germline V gene encodes CDR1 SEHNR and CDR2 FQNEAQ (reference sequence). This CDR3 contains 18 residues. The CDR3 nucleotides are TGTGCCAGCAGCTTAGCGGGCGGGGGTATAAGCCCCAATTCACCCCTCCACTTT. Translated, it gives CASSLAGGGISPNSPLHF.

The chain joins TRBV7-9 to TRBJ1-1, with a weak D call TRBD1 (6 bases). V shed 4 bases and J shed 1 base, with 13 bases lying between them. The CDR3 is 15 amino acids. Germline V gene lookup returns CDR1 SEHNR and CDR2 FQNEAQ (reference sequence). For the CDR3, the DNA is TGTGCCAGCAGCTGGGGGGCAGGGCCGAACACTGAAGCTTTCTTT. Translating it yields CASSWGAGPNTEAFF.

This clonotype was detected ten times or more. The V call is TRBV29-1, the J call TRBJ1-1; TRBD1 is a possible D gene (5 bases). Trimming took 2 bases from V and 1 from J, leaving 8 bases between them. The CDR3 consists of 13 residues. Germline V gene sequence: CDR1 SQVTM, CDR2 ANQGSEA. For the CDR3, the DNA is TGCAGCGTTGAAATGGGGCCGAACACTGAAGCTTTCTTT. As protein: CSVEMGPNTEAFF.

In its sample, this clonotype was seen many times. V and J are TRBV7-9 and TRBJ2-5; TRBD1 matches 7 bases. Germline CDR1 and CDR2: SEHNR and FQNEAQ (reference sequence). Losses at the gene ends were 1 base for V and 2 bases for J; bases not matched to a gene: 4. The CDR3 runs to 15 residues. CDR3 amino acids: CASSLGRTGQETQYF. In DNA form, the CDR3 reads TGTGCCAGCAGCTTAGGTAGGACAGGACAAGAGACCCAGTACTTC.

This clonotype was detected a few times. The rearrangement links TRBV20-1 to TRBJ2-5, with 8 nucleotides matching TRBD1. Germline-derived CDR1 and CDR2 are DFQATT and SNEGSKA (reference sequence). The CDR3 is 16 amino acids. With V trimmed by 1 base and J by 2 bases, 9 bases remained unmatched. DNA for the CDR3: TGCAGTGCTAGAGGGGCGAATGACAGGGGTCAAGAGACCCAGTACTTC. Translated, it gives CSARGANDRGQETQYF.

The CDR3 DNA reads as TGTGCCAGCTTAGTGGGACAACTTAAAGAGACCCAGTACTTC. It yields the protein CASLVGQLKETQYF. The rearrangement links TRBV25-1 to TRBJ2-5; the D gene is possibly TRBD1 (6 bases). The V gene's germline CDR1 is MGHDK and CDR2 SYGVNS. The V end lost 8 bases, the J end lost 3 bases, and 16 bases lay between the germline ends. The CDR3 is 14 amino acids.

V and J are TRBV16 and TRBJ1-2; 11 positions match TRBD1. Trimming removed 0 bases from V and 8 bases from J; junction bases left unmatched: 5. The CDR3 has 15 amino acids. Germline CDR1 is KGHSY and CDR2 is FQNENV. The CDR3 DNA reads TGTGCCAGCAGCCAATCGGGACAGGGGGGGTCCGGCTACACCTTC. Translated, it gives CASSQSGQGGSGYTF.